This T cell receptor beta chain was recorded in a study of tumor-infiltrating lymphocytes in primary liver carcinoma. Study background: The cohort consisted of patients whose primary liver carcinoma was surgically resected. Regardless of tissue type, samples showed similar yields of roughly 3.5 to 7.5 million productive TCRbeta reads.

Unsorted whole blood yielded the blood RNA, and germline DNA was also extracted. Reverse transcription of 500 ng total RNA with a constant-region primer produced TCR beta cDNA. For TCR beta, libraries were produced by three nested multiplex PCR rounds using slightly modified ARM-PCR. Use of TRBV1-TRBV30 forward primers with a C-beta reverse primer characterized the first two PCR rounds, which lasted 10 cycles each. TCRdb independently ran MiXCR on the multiplex PCR reads; one entry per CDR3 protein. The sample carries approximately 320,000 distinct CDR3 sequences, 50% to 75% recorded once. This clonotype came up a few times. The antigen remains undetermined. CDR3 length equals 16 residues. Germline CDR1 reads SGHDT; CDR2 reads YYEEEE. Trimming took 2 bases from V and 0 from J; bases not matched to a gene: 3. Broader study findings: It was in tumors, not blood, that the top-250-clone fraction was significantly higher (p = 0.039). CD4+ and CD8+ repertoires could not be compared in these unsorted bulk samples.

Sequencing input: peripheral blood. This chain links TRBV5-6 with TRBJ2-4, with 9 bases aligning to TRBD2. This receptor was identified in a woman under 40 with primary liver carcinoma and hepatitis B virus infection. DNA of the CDR3: TGTGCCAGCAGCTTTTTGACTAGCGGAGCCAAAAACATTCAGTACTTC. Its protein product is CASSFLTSGAKNIQYF.